The sequence of this T cell receptor beta chain was determined in a study of PD-1 blockade in classical Hodgkin lymphoma. Study as a whole: The study gave patients nivolumab 3 mg/kg intravenously every 2 weeks. Points from the study as a whole: The baseline diversity of complete responders showed similarity to that of newly diagnosed patients.

On this clone itself: Its target is not known.

Every patient was affected by relapse after autologous stem cell transplantation, while exposure to brentuximab vedotin was not uniform. Libraries were prepared by immunoSEQ multiplex PCR; TCRdb keeps only in-frame clonotypes and omits some of them. The repertoire holds some 10,000 clones, with roughly 92% as singletons. The specimen comprised peripheral blood mononuclear cells (PBMCs), sampled at baseline. The receptor comes from a human donor with classical Hodgkin lymphoma.

The CDR3 here is CASTDMGTYNEQFF. CDR3 coding DNA: TGCGCCAGCACGGACATGGGGACATACAATGAGCAGTTCTTC. This chain connects TRBV5-1 to TRBJ2-1, with a weak D call TRBD1 (6 bases). This CDR3 region has 14 residues. The V gene lost 6 bases and the J gene lost 4 bases, with 14 bases spanning the gap. Germline lookup yields CDR1 SGHRS and CDR2 YFSETQ.